The T cell receptor (beta chain) under discussion was sequenced for a study of cytomegalovirus exposure and HLA in healthy donors. Study-level information: In an early release, HLA-typed donors contributed 77 million or so unique TCR sequences.

Study-level points and caveats: Most observed TCR sequences were rare, whereas some public TCRs were detected in many donors. Analyses of presence and absence presupposed an approximately uniform sequencing depth across donors.

To note about this clone: The antigen is undetermined.

Germline V lookup: CDR1 LNHDA, CDR2 SQIVND (reference sequence). There are 14 residues in the CDR3. The V end was cut by 2 bases, the J end by 5 bases, with 12 bases between. A multiplex PCR was run with 60 Vbeta primers and 13 Jbeta primers. Original handling: Per a later analysis, the number of unique TCR beta chains was approximately 80 million, of which roughly 11 million were shared. The method was immunoSEQ multiplex PCR; TCRdb's version includes in-frame clones alone and lacks a portion of them. V, J and clone size were drawn from that table, and D and trimming were deduced from the DNA. This sample has 85,000 to 100,000 clones, with about 76% found just once.

This chain connects TRBV19 to TRBJ1-1; D might be TRBD1 (5 bases). Material for sequencing was PBMCs. The clonotype was recovered from a human donor in good health. CDR3 DNA: TGTGCCAGTAGTATAACACCTAGGGGTACTGAAGCTTTCTTT. Protein: CASSITPRGTEAFF. Supplemented by reference TRBV19 and TRBJ1-1, the full variable domain reads DGGITQSPKYLFRKEGQNVTLSCEQNLNHDAMYWYRQDPGQGLRLIYYSQIVNDFQKGDIAEGYSVSREKKESFPLTVTSAQKNPTAFYLCASSITPRGTEAFFGQGTRLTVV.